The 2 T cell receptor beta chains below were found in one sample sequenced in a study of control samples from healthy donors and cancer patients (dated by TCRdb to between 2020 and 2021). The library was made by the immunoSEQ multiplex PCR assay. TCRdb retrieved this table from immuneACCESS and kept in-frame rearrangements only. Not all clones are present; in checked studies, unresolved V genes account for under half, and no reason is known for the remainder. Counted in this sample were about 160,000 clones; around 90% of them appeared once. The ten most abundant clones make up 12% of the sample. What was sequenced was blood. All receptors come from a man under 40 in good health.

The rearrangement uses TRBV7-6 and TRBJ2-2; 9 bases map to TRBD2. Germline lookup yields CDR1 SGHVS and CDR2 FNYEAQ. The CDR3 sequence is 16 residues long. Trimming at V came to 4 bases and at J to 5 bases, leaving 8 bases not matched to a gene. CDR3 amino acids: CASSWGSGSGTGELFF. The DNA for the CDR3 is TGTGCCAGCAGCTGGGGTAGCGGGAGTGGTACCGGGGAGCTGTTTTTT.

V gene TRBV12-3 or TRBV12-4 combines with J gene TRBJ1-5; D gene uncertain. The CDR3 totals 12 residues. Trimming pared 6 bases from V and 4 bases from J, leaving 7 bases between. The CDR3 nucleotides are TGTGCCAGCAGATATGGTAATCAGCCCCAGCATTTT. Translated: CASRYGNQPQHF.